Listed here are 5 T cell receptor beta chains from one sample, sequenced in a study of T cells in localized non-small cell lung cancer. Profiled with immunoSEQ multiplex PCR; TCRdb holds only in-frame clones, not every one. The sample shows 26,000 or so clones, roughly 89% of them seen only once. Material: peripheral blood, obtained before any cancer treatment. The receptor source for this set is a male donor at least 60 years old with stage I lung adenocarcinoma.

V and J are TRBV7-9 and TRBJ2-3; TRBD2 agrees at 9 bases. V lost 1 base to trimming and J lost 4 bases; unmatched junction nucleotides: 6. The germline gives CDR1 SEHNR, CDR2 FQNEAQ (reference sequence). The CDR3 spans 16 residues. CDR3 region: CASSLVAGGPADTQYF. CDR3 sequence (DNA): TGTGCCAGCAGCTTAGTGGCGGGGGGGCCGGCAGATACGCAGTATTTT.

This chain uses TRBV28 with TRBJ1-5; D gene ambiguous. The germline V gene has CDR1 MDHEN and CDR2 SYDVKM. The V and J ends lost 5 bases and 6 bases respectively, with 14 bases between them. CDR3 size: 14 residues. The DNA for the CDR3 is TGTGCCAGCAGTCAACCTCGGAGAGGTCAGCCCCAGCATTTT. Its translation is CASSQPRRGQPQHF.

This clone was counted between two and nine times. J is TRBJ1-5 and V is TRBV4-3; D is unclear. Germline loops: CDR1 LGHNA, CDR2 YSLEER. The CDR3 spans 15 residues. V was shortened by 0 bases and J by 2 bases, with 8 bases between the two germline ends. DNA for the CDR3: TGCGCCAGCAGCCAAGATTGGGGAGGCAATCAGCCCCAGCATTTT. Amino acid sequence: CASSQDWGGNQPQHF.

The rearrangement links TRBV6-4 to TRBJ2-2; D is unresolved. V lost 4 bases to trimming and J lost 4 bases, with 7 bases between them. The germline gives CDR1 MRHNA, CDR2 SNTAGT. This CDR3 spans 13 amino acids. The CDR3 protein is CASSAQSTGELFF. CDR3 in DNA: TGTGCCAGCAGTGCACAGAGCACCGGGGAGCTGTTTTTT.

The chain is built from TRBV7-2 and TRBJ2-7; TRBD1 matches 7 bases. The CDR3 has 14 amino acids. J lost 5 bases, V lost 4 bases, and 8 bases had no gene match. Looked up from germline, CDR1 is SGHTA and CDR2 is FQGNSA. In DNA, the CDR3 is TGTGCCAGCAGCTCCAAGACAGGGTCGGACGAGCAGTACTTC. Its translation: CASSSKTGSDEQYF. Supplemented by reference TRBV7-2 and TRBJ2-7, the full variable domain reads GAGVSQSPSNKVTEKGKDVELRCDPISGHTALYWYRQSLGQGLEFLIYFQGNSAPDKSGLPSDRFSAERTGGSVSTLTIQRTQQEDSAVYLCASSSKTGSDEQYFGPGTRLTVT.